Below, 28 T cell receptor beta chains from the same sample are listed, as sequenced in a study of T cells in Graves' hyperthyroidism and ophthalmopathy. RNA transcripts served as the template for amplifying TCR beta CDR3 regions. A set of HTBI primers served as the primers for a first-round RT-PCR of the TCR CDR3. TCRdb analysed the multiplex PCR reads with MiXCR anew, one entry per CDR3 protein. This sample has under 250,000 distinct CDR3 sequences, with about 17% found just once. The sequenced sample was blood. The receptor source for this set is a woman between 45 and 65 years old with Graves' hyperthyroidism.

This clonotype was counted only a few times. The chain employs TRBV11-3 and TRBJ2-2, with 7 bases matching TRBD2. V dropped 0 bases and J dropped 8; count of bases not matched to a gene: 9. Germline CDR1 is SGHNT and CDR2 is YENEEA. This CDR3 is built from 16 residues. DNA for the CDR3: TGTGCCAGCAGCTTAGAATCCCCGCGGGAGCGTGGGGAGCTGTTTTTT. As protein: CASSLESPRERGELFF.

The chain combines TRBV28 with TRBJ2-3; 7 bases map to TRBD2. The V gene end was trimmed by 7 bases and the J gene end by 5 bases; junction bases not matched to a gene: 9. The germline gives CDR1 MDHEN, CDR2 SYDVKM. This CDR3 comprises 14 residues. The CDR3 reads CASNVGGPVDTQYF. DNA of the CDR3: TGTGCCAGCAACGTGGGAGGGCCTGTAGATACGCAGTATTTT.

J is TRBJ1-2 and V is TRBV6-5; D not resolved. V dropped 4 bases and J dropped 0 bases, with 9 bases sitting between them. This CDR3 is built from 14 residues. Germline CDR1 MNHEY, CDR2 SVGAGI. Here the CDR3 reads CASSSDLANYGYTF. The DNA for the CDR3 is TGTGCCAGCAGTTCAGACTTAGCTAACTATGGCTACACCTTC.

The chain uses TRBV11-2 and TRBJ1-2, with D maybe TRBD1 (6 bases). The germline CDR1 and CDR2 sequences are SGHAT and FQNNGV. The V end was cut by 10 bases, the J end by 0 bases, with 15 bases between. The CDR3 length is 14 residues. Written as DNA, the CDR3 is TGTGCCACGTCTACTAGGACAGCTAACTATGGCTACACCTTC. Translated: CATSTRTANYGYTF.

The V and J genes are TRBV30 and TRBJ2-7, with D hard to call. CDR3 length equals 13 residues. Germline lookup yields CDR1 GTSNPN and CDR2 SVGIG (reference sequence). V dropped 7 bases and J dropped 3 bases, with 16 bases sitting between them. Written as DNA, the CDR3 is TGTGCCTTCGCCCACGGCCGGTACTACGAGCAGTACTTC. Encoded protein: CAFAHGRYYEQYF.

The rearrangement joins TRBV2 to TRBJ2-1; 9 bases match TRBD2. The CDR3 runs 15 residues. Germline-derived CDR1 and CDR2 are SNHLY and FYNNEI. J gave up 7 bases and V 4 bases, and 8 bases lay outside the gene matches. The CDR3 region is CASSGVAGGGNEQFF. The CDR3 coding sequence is TGTGCCAGCAGTGGTGTGGCGGGAGGGGGAAATGAGCAGTTCTTC.

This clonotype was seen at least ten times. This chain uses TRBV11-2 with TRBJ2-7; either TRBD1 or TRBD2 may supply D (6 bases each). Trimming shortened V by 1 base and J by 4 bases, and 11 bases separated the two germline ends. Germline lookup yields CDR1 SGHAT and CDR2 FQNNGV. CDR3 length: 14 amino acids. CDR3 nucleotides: TGTGCCAGCAGCTTAGTATGGGGGGCTTACGAGCAGTACTTC. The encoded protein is CASSLVWGAYEQYF.

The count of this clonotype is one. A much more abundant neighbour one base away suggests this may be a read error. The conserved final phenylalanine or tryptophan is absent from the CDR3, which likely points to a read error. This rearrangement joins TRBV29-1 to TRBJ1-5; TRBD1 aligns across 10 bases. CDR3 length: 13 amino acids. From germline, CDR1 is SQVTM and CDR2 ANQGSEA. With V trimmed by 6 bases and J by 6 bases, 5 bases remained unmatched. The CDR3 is CSVSRTGGQPQHL. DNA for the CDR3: TGCAGCGTATCCCGGACAGGGGGTCAGCCCCAGCATCTT.

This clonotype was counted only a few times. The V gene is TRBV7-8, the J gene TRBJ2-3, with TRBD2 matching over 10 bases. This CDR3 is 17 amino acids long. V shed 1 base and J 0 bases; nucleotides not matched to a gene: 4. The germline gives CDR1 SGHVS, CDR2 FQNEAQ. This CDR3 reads CASSLVASGRSTDTQYF. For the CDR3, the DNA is TGTGCCAGCAGCTTAGTTGCTAGCGGGAGAAGCACAGATACGCAGTATTTT.

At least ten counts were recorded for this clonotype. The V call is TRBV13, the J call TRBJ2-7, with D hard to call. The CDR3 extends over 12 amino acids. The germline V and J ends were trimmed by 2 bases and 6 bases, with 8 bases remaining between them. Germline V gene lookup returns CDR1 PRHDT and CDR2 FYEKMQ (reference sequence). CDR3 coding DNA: TGTGCCAGCAGCTTATTCCCGAGCGAGCAGTACTTC. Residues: CASSLFPSEQYF. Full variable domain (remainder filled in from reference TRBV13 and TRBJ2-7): AAGVIQSPRHLIKEKRETATLKCYPIPRHDTVYWYQQGPGQDPQFLISFYEKMQSDKGSIPDRFSAQQFSDYHSELNMSSLELGDSALYFCASSLFPSEQYFGPGTRLTVT.

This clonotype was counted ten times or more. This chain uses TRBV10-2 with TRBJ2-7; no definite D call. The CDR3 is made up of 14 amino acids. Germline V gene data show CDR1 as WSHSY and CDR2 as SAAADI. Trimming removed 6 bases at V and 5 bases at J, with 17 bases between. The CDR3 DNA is TGCGCCAGCAGGGCTCCGGAAAATAGCCACGAGCAGTACTTC. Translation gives CASRAPENSHEQYF.

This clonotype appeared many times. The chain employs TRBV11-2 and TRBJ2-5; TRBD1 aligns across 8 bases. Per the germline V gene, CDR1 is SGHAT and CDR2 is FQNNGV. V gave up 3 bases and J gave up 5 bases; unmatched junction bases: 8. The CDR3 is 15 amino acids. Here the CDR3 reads CASSLLGQVPETQYF. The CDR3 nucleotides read TGTGCCAGCAGCTTGTTGGGACAGGTCCCCGAGACCCAGTACTTC.

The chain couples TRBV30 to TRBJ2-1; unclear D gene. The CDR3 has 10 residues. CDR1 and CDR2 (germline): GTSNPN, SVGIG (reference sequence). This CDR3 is CARRDNEQFF. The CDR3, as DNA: TGTGCACGCCGGGACAATGAGCAGTTCTTC.

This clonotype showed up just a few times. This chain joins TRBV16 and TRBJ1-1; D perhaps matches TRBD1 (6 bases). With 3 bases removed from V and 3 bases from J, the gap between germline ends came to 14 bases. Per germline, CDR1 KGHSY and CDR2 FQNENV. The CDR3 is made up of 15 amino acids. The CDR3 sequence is CASSHSWGADTEAFF. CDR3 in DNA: TGTGCCAGCAGCCACTCCTGGGGGGCGGACACTGAAGCTTTCTTT.

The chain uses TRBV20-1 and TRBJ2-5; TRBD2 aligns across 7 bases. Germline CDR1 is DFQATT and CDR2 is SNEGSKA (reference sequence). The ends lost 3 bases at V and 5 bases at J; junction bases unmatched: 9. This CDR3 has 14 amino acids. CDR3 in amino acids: CSARLGGSQETQYF. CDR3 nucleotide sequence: TGCAGTGCTAGGTTAGGCGGGAGTCAGGAGACCCAGTACTTC.

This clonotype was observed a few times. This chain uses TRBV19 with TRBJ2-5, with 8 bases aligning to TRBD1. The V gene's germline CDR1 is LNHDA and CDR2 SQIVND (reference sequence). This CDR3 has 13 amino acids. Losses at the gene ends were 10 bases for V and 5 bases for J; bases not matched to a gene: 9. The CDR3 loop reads CAISQGAYETQYF. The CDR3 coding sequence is TGTGCCATCAGCCAGGGGGCGTATGAGACCCAGTACTTC.

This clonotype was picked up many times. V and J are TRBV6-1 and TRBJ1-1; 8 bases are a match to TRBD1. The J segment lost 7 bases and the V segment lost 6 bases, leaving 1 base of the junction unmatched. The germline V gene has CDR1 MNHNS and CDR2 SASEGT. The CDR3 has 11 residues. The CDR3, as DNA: TGTGCCAGCAGCGACAGGGGTGAAGCTTTCTTT. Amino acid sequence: CASSDRGEAFF.

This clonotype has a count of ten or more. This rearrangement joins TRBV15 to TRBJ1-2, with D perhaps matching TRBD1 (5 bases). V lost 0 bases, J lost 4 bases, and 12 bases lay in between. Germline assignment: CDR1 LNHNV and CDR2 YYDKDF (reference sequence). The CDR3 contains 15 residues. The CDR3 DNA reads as TGTGCCACCAGCAGAGAGGGAGGGGCAACCTATGGCTACACCTTC. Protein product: CATSREGGATYGYTF. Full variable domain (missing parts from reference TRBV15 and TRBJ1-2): DAMVIQNPRYQVTQFGKPVTLSCSQTLNHNVMYWYQQKSSQAPKLLFHYYDKDFNNEADTPDNFQSRRPNTSFCFLDIRSPGLGDTAMYLCATSREGGATYGYTFGSGTRLTVV.

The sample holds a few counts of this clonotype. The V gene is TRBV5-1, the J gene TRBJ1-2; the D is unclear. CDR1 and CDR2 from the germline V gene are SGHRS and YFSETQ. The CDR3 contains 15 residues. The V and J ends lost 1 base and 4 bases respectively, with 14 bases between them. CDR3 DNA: TGCGCCAGCAGCTTGAAGGTCGGGGATGTCTATGGCTACACCTTC. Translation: CASSLKVGDVYGYTF.

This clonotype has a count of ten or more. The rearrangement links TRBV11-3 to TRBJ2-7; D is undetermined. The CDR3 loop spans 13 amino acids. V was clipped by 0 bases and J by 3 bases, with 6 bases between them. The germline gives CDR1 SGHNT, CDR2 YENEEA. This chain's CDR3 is CASSLDLNYEQYF. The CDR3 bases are TGTGCCAGCAGCTTAGACCTAAACTACGAGCAGTACTTC. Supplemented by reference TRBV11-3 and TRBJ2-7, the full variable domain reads EAGVVQSPRYKIIEKKQPVAFWCNPISGHNTLYWYLQNLGQGPELLIRYENEEAVDDSQLPKDRFSAERLKGVDSTLKIQPAELGDSAVYLCASSLDLNYEQYFGPGTRLTVT.

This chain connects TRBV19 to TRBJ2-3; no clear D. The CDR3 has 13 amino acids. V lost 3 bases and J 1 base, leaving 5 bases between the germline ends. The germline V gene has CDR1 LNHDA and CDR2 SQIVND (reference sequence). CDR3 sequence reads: CASSILGTDTQYF. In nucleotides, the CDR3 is TGTGCCAGTAGTATTCTGGGCACAGATACGCAGTATTTT.

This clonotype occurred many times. The CDR3 DNA reads TGTGCCAGCAGCTTAGAAGGGCCAGGCTACACTGAAGCTTTCTTT. Amino acids: CASSLEGPGYTEAFF. The genes are TRBV11-3 and TRBJ1-1; D gene ambiguous. V was clipped by 0 bases and J by 3 bases, with 11 bases between them. This CDR3 has 15 amino acids. Germline lookup yields CDR1 SGHNT and CDR2 YENEEA.

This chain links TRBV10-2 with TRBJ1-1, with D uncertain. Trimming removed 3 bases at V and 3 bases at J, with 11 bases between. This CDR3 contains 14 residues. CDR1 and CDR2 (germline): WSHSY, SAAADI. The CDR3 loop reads CASSDRQKYTEAFF. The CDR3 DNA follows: TGCGCCAGCAGTGACCGGCAGAAGTACACTGAAGCTTTCTTT.

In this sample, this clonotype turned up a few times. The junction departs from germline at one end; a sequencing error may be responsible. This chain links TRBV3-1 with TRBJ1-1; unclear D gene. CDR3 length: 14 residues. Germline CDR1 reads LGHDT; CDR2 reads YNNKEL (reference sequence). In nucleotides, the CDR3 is TGTGCCAGCAGCCAAGGGTGGCGGAACACTGAAGCTCTCTTT. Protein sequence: CASSQGWRNTEALF.

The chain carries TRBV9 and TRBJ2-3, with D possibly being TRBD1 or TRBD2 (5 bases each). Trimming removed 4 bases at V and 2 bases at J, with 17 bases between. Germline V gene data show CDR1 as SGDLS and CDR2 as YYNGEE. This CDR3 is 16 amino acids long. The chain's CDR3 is CASSPETGTITDTQYF. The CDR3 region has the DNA TGTGCCAGCAGCCCCGAAACCGGGACCATCACAGATACGCAGTATTTT.

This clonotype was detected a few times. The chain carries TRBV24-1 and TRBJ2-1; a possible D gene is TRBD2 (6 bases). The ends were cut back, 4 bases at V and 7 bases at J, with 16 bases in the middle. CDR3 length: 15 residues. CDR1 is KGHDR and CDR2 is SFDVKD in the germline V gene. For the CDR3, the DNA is TGTGCCACCAGTGACCCGGGACTCTCAACGAATGAGCAGTTCTTC. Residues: CATSDPGLSTNEQFF.

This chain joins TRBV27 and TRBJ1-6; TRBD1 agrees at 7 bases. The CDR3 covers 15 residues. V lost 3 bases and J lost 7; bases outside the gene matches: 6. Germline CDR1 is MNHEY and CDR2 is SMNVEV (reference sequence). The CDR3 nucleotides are TGTGCCAGCAGTTTCCTACAGGGGCGAAATTCACCCCTCCACTTT. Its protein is CASSFLQGRNSPLHF.

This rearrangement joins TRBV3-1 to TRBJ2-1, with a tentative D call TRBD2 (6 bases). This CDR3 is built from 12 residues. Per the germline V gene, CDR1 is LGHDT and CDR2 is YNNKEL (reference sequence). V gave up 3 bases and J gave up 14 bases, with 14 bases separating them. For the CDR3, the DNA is TGTGCCAGCAGCCATCCAAGCGGCGGGGAGTTCTTC. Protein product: CASSHPSGGEFF.